These 32 T cell receptor beta chains share one sample of origin, sequenced in a study of blood T cell repertoires in COVID-19. Sequencing used immunoSEQ multiplex PCR; TCRdb keeps in-frame clones, though not all of them. The sample holds about 240,000 clones, 87% seen once. The sample comprised peripheral blood. These receptor sequences come from a man in his 60s who had recovered from COVID-19.

The chain links TRBV28 to TRBJ1-1; no reliable D call. The CDR3 loop spans 15 amino acids. Germline assignment: CDR1 MDHEN and CDR2 SYDVKM. V was clipped by 2 bases and J by 5 bases, with 15 bases between them. For the CDR3, the DNA is TGTGCCAGCAGTTTACACCCGGGTGAGACGACTGAAGCTTTCTTT. Translated, it gives CASSLHPGETTEAFF.

The chain carries TRBV28 and TRBJ1-6, with D unresolved. V gave up 3 bases and J gave up 7 bases, with 13 bases separating them. Germline loops: CDR1 MDHEN, CDR2 SYDVKM. CDR3 size: 15 residues. The chain's CDR3 is CASSFFDKRNSPLHF. CDR3 bases: TGTGCCAGCAGTTTTTTTGACAAAAGGAATTCACCCCTCCACTTT.

The rearrangement joins TRBV27 to TRBJ1-3; D is unclear. V shed 6 bases and J shed 0 bases, with 9 bases lying between them. The germline CDR1 and CDR2 sequences are MNHEY and SMNVEV (reference sequence). This CDR3 has 14 amino acids. CDR3 coding DNA: TGTGCCAGCAGGTCCCTATACTCTGGAAACACCATATATTTT. It translates to CASRSLYSGNTIYF.

The chain has TRBV5-6 and TRBJ1-1, with D possibly matching TRBD1 (6 bases). V was shortened by 4 bases and J by 2 bases, with 18 bases between the two germline ends. This CDR3 has 16 residues. CDR1 is SGHDT and CDR2 is YYEEEE in the germline V gene. The CDR3 DNA is TGTGCCAGCAGCGGAGATCTAGGGGGAACAAACACTGAAGCTTTCTTT. Protein sequence: CASSGDLGGTNTEAFF.

This chain links TRBV5-1 with TRBJ1-3; TRBD1 aligns across 9 bases. Germline V lookup: CDR1 SGHRS, CDR2 YFSETQ. CDR3 length: 15 residues. Trimming at V came to 1 base and at J to 2 bases, leaving 1 base not matched to a gene. Here the CDR3 reads CASSLRTGAGNTIYF. CDR3 nucleotides: TGCGCCAGCAGCTTGAGGACAGGGGCTGGAAACACCATATATTTT.

The chain carries TRBV6-5 and TRBJ1-6; 7 nucleotides align to TRBD1. Unmatched junction bases numbered 6, after V lost 2 bases and J lost 8 bases. The CDR3 sequence is 15 residues long. The germline V gene encodes CDR1 MNHEY and CDR2 SVGAGI. Here the CDR3 DNA reads TGTGCCAGCAGTTACGTAAGGGGGCGTCATTCACCCCTCCACTTT. Its protein is CASSYVRGRHSPLHF.

The J gene is TRBJ1-2, the V gene TRBV21-1; the table gives TRBD1 as D, unverified against the DNA. TRBV21-1 counts as a pseudogene. This CDR3 has 14 amino acids. CDR3 nucleotide sequence: TGTGCCAGCTGCCGAAGGGGCGGCTTTTATGGCTACACCTTC. This gives the protein CASCRRGGFYGYTF.

The gene calls are TRBV20-1 and TRBJ1-2; unclear D gene. CDR1 DFQATT and CDR2 SNEGSKA come from the germline V gene (reference sequence). This CDR3 has 11 amino acids. V lost 3 bases and J 4 bases, leaving 6 bases between the germline ends. The CDR3 coding sequence is TGCAGTGCTAGCGCGGGCTATGGCTACACCTTC. It is translated as CSASAGYGYTF.

This clone showed up just once. This rearrangement joins TRBV5-5 to TRBJ1-2; 7 nucleotides agree with TRBD1. V lost 2 bases and J lost 0; bases outside the gene matches: 4. The CDR3 has 15 residues. Germline assignment: CDR1 SGHKS and CDR2 YYEKEE (reference sequence). DNA of the CDR3: TGTGCCAGCAGCTTTGAGGGGGCAACTAACTATGGCTACACCTTC. As protein: CASSFEGATNYGYTF.

The V call is TRBV9, the J call TRBJ2-4; 9 bases line up with TRBD2. The V gene's germline CDR1 is SGDLS and CDR2 YYNGEE. The length of the CDR3 is 16 residues. After removal of 0 bases from V and 8 bases from J, the junction contained 9 bases not matched to a gene. CDR3 DNA: TGTGCCAGCAGCGTAGAGGTGCGGGGGGGCCTGGACATTCAGTACTTC. This gives the protein CASSVEVRGGLDIQYF.

This clone was observed a single time. This chain links TRBV7-9 with TRBJ2-3, with D tentatively TRBD1 (5 bases). V shed 3 bases and J shed 14 bases, with 18 bases lying between them. The CDR3 consists of 13 residues. CDR1 is SEHNR, CDR2 FQNEAQ, per germline (reference sequence). The CDR3 DNA reads as TGTGCCAGCAGCTTGCTTATAGCAGGGATAATGTATTTT. Residues: CASSLLIAGIMYF.

The chain is built from TRBV9 and TRBJ1-4; tentative D call: TRBD1 (5 bases). Trimming took 7 bases from V and 7 from J, leaving 20 bases between them. The CDR3 contains 15 residues. Per the germline V gene, CDR1 is SGDLS and CDR2 is YYNGEE. The CDR3: CASGPRGVRGEKLFF. DNA of the CDR3: TGTGCCAGCGGCCCACGGGGGGTTCGGGGTGAAAAACTGTTTTTT.

The CDR3 sequence is CATSRTGQETQYF. DNA of the CDR3: TGTGCCACTTCACGGACGGGACAAGAGACCCAGTACTTC. The chain links TRBV10-3 to TRBJ2-5; possible D gene TRBD2, 5 bases. CDR1 is ENHRY, CDR2 SYGVKD, per germline. Trimming pared 10 bases from V and 2 bases from J, leaving 14 bases between. The CDR3 is 13 amino acids.

The CDR3 protein is CASSYSSGGNEQFF. CDR3 DNA: TGTGCCAGCAGTTACTCTAGCGGGGGAAATGAGCAGTTCTTC. The chain links TRBV6-5 to TRBJ2-1; 9 nucleotides match TRBD2. J gave up 7 bases and V 0 bases, and 1 base lay outside the gene matches. From germline, CDR1 is MNHEY and CDR2 SVGAGI. This CDR3 is 14 amino acids long.

The chain links TRBV24-1 to TRBJ2-5; unclear D gene. Per the germline V gene, CDR1 is KGHDR and CDR2 is SFDVKD. Trimming stripped 5 bases from V and 5 bases from J, with 5 bases between. This CDR3 has 11 residues. CDR3 in amino acids: CATSVGETQYF. Written as DNA, the CDR3 is TGTGCCACCAGTGTCGGGGAGACCCAGTACTTC.

The gene calls are TRBV29-1 and TRBJ2-2; 8 bases fit TRBD1. Germline CDR1 reads SQVTM; CDR2 reads ANQGSEA. The CDR3 length is 14 residues. The trim removed 5 bases at V and 5 bases at J, leaving 7 bases unmatched. DNA of the CDR3: TGCAGCGTTTCCGGGACAGGTCAAACCGGGGAGCTGTTTTTT. Translation gives CSVSGTGQTGELFF.

The J gene is TRBJ2-5, the V gene TRBV7-8; 9 bases line up with TRBD2. The CDR3 consists of 16 residues. J gave up 5 bases and V 1 base, and 8 bases lay outside the gene matches. Germline values: CDR1 SGHVS, CDR2 FQNEAQ. CDR3 DNA: TGTGCCAGCAGCTTAGTGCGCGGGGGGGCATATGAGACCCAGTACTTC. Its translation: CASSLVRGGAYETQYF.

The chain is built from TRBV7-8 and TRBJ2-1, with 9 bases aligning to TRBD1. The CDR3 runs to 18 residues. The ends lost 3 bases at V and 9 bases at J; junction bases unmatched: 18. CDR1 and CDR2 (germline): SGHVS, FQNEAQ. CDR3 sequence (DNA): TGTGCCAGCAGCTTCCTTCAAACCGGGACAGGGAAAATGGGTGAGCAGTTCTTC. Residues: CASSFLQTGTGKMGEQFF.

This clone showed up just once. The chain has TRBV5-5 and TRBJ2-2; 11 positions match TRBD2. The junction had 0 bases not matched to a gene; V was cut back by 0 bases and J by 5 bases. This CDR3 comprises 15 residues. Germline loops: CDR1 SGHKS, CDR2 YYEKEE (reference sequence). The CDR3: CASSLGTSGTGELFF. DNA for the CDR3: TGTGCCAGCAGCTTGGGGACTAGCGGGACCGGGGAGCTGTTTTTT. Full variable domain (rest looked up from reference TRBV5-5 and TRBJ2-2): DAGVTQSPTHLIKTRGQQVTLRCSPISGHKSVSWYQQVLGQGPQFIFQYYEKEERGRGNFPDRFSARQFPNYSSELNVNALLLGDSALYLCASSLGTSGTGELFFGEGSRLTVL.

The J gene is TRBJ2-1, the V gene TRBV5-1; 12 bases align to TRBD2. With V trimmed by 4 bases and J by 0 bases, 14 bases remained unmatched. This CDR3 is built from 20 residues. Germline V lookup: CDR1 SGHRS, CDR2 YFSETQ. The CDR3 DNA follows: TGCGCCAGCAGCCTCCCCCCGGGACTAGCGGGCTTTGGCTCCTACAATGAGCAGTTCTTC. The encoded protein is CASSLPPGLAGFGSYNEQFF.

The chain joins TRBV2 to TRBJ2-1; TRBD2 aligns across 10 bases. This CDR3 has 15 residues. Losses at the gene ends were 3 bases for V and 9 bases for J; bases not matched to a gene: 8. Germline lookup yields CDR1 SNHLY and CDR2 FYNNEI. Here the CDR3 reads CASSDYSGGSSEQFF. DNA for the CDR3: TGTGCCAGCAGTGACTATAGCGGGGGGAGTAGTGAGCAGTTCTTC. The full variable domain, with the rest looked up from reference TRBV2 and TRBJ2-1, is EPEVTQTPSHQVTQMGQEVILRCVPISNHLYFYWYRQILGQKVEFLVSFYNNEISEKSEIFDDQFSVERPDGSNFTLKIRSTKLEDSAMYFCASSDYSGGSSEQFFGPGTRLTVL.

This chain joins TRBV5-4 and TRBJ2-1, with D possibly being TRBD1 (7 bases). V lost 4 bases to trimming and J lost 10 bases, with 12 bases between them. The CDR3 has 12 amino acids. Per germline, CDR1 SGHNT and CDR2 YYREEE (reference sequence). The CDR3 DNA reads TGTGCCAGCAGCGGCAGGGGGGAGGAGCAGTTCTTC. It encodes CASSGRGEEQFF.

Points on this clone: The sample carries other DNA sequences with the same CDR3. The chain is built from TRBV9 and TRBJ2-3, with 9 bases matching TRBD2. Trimming removed 3 bases from V and 5 bases from J; junction bases left unmatched: 7. This CDR3 has 15 residues. From germline, CDR1 is SGDLS and CDR2 YYNGEE. Here the CDR3 DNA reads TGTGCCAGCAGCGATGGCGGGGGGGCGGAAGATACGCAGTATTTT. This gives the protein CASSDGGGAEDTQYF.

This CDR3 reads CASSFNQGLAGNEQFF. The DNA for the CDR3 is TGCGCCAGCAGCTTCAACCAGGGACTAGCGGGAAATGAGCAGTTCTTC. The gene calls are TRBV5-1 and TRBJ2-1; 13 bases line up with TRBD2. The CDR3 is 16 amino acids. The junction had 6 bases not matched to a gene; V was cut back by 2 bases and J by 7 bases. CDR1 and CDR2 (germline): SGHRS, YFSETQ.

This chain links TRBV19 with TRBJ1-2, with 10 bases aligning to TRBD1. The CDR3 extends over 14 amino acids. CDR1 is LNHDA and CDR2 is SQIVND in the germline V gene (reference sequence). With V trimmed by 4 bases and J by 7 bases, 6 bases remained unmatched. In nucleotides, the CDR3 is TGTGCCAGTAGTAGGGGACAGGGGATCCCTGGCTACACCTTC. This gives the protein CASSRGQGIPGYTF.

In its sample, this clone was seen a few times. The chain employs TRBV19 and TRBJ2-2, with D maybe TRBD1 (5 bases). Germline-derived CDR1 and CDR2 are LNHDA and SQIVND (reference sequence). The CDR3 covers 15 residues. Trimming removed 3 bases from V and 2 bases from J, with 10 bases in between. CDR3 nucleotide sequence: TGTGCCAGTAGTATCTGGCAGGGAAACACCGGGGAGCTGTTTTTT. This encodes CASSIWQGNTGELFF.

This clone has a handful of counts. The gene calls are TRBV29-1 and TRBJ2-7; D unresolved. The germline V and J ends were trimmed by 6 bases and 5 bases, with 17 bases remaining between them. Germline V gene data show CDR1 as SQVTM and CDR2 as ANQGSEA. CDR3 size: 13 residues. CDR3 protein: CSVGIRLQDEQYF. DNA of the CDR3: TGCAGCGTCGGAATACGTCTTCAGGACGAGCAGTACTTC.

The chain couples TRBV7-2 to TRBJ2-1; 14 nucleotides line up with TRBD2. Losses at the gene ends were 2 bases for V and 7 bases for J; bases not matched to a gene: 10. Germline values: CDR1 SGHTA, CDR2 FQGNSA. The CDR3 sequence is 18 residues long. The CDR3 DNA reads as TGTGCCAGCAGCTTATTTAGGACTAGCGGGGGGCGGGAAAATGAGCAGTTCTTC. It encodes CASSLFRTSGGRENEQFF.

The genes are TRBV28 and TRBJ2-3; D possibly corresponds to TRBD1 (5 bases). Trimming cost V 5 bases and J 0 bases, with 18 bases left between them. Germline V gene sequence: CDR1 MDHEN, CDR2 SYDVKM. The CDR3 extends over 17 amino acids. CDR3 sequence (DNA): TGTGCCAGCAGTCCCTATGTAGCAGGGTCTAGCACAGATACGCAGTATTTT. This encodes CASSPYVAGSSTDTQYF.

V usage is TRBV5-4 and J usage is TRBJ1-4, with TRBD1 as a possible D gene (6 bases). Per the germline V gene, CDR1 is SGHNT and CDR2 is YYREEE (reference sequence). CDR3 length: 15 residues. V lost 2 bases and J lost 5, with 13 bases in between. The DNA of the CDR3 is TGTGCCAGCAGCTTCTCAGGGACACCGAATGAAAAACTGTTTTTT. This translates into CASSFSGTPNEKLFF.

This clone was observed a handful of times. J is TRBJ2-3 and V is TRBV5-6, with TRBD1 matching 7 bases. The germline V gene encodes CDR1 SGHDT and CDR2 YYEEEE. The V segment lost 0 bases and the J segment 1 base; nucleotides outside the gene matches: 5. The CDR3 runs to 16 residues. The CDR3 bases are TGTGCCAGCAGCTTGGAAGGGGGCTGGGGCACAGATACGCAGTATTTT. This encodes CASSLEGGWGTDTQYF.

V is TRBV4-2 and J is TRBJ1-1, with TRBD1 matching 8 bases. The junction had 3 bases not matched to a gene; V was cut back by 2 bases and J by 1 base. CDR3 length: 15 residues. CDR1 and CDR2 from the germline V gene are LGHNA and YNFKEQ. The chain's CDR3 is CASSQRGTGNTEAFF. The DNA for the CDR3 is TGTGCCAGCAGCCAACGAGGGACAGGGAACACTGAAGCTTTCTTT.